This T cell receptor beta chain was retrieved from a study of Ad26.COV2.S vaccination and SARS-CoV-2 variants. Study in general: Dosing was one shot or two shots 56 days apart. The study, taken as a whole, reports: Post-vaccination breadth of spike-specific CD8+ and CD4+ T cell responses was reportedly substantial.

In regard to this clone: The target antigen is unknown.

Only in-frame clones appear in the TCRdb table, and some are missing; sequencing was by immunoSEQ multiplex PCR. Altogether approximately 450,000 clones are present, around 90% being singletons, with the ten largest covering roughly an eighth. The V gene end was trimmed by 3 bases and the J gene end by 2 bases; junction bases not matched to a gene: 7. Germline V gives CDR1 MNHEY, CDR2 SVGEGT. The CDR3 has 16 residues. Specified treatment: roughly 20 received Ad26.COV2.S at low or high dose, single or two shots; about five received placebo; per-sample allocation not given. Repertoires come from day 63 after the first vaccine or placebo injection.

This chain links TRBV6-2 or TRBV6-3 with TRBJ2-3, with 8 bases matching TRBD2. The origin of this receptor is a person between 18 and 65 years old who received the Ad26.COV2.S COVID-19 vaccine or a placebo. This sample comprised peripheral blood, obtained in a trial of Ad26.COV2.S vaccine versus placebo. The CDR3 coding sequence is TGTGCCAGCAGTTATCGGCGGGAGGCTATCACAGATACGCAGTATTTT. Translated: CASSYRREAITDTQYF.